Below, one TCR beta chain is given with its context. The antigen is not known. The data stem from a study of identical twins. Study-wide results and limits: Cross-sectional statistical analysis was relied on for the conclusions, without the same donors being followed.

The V end was cut by 11 bases, the J end by 8 bases, with 30 bases between. Germline V gives CDR1 MNHEY, CDR2 SMNVEV (reference sequence). The CDR3 spans 16 residues. TCRdb analysed the 5' RACE reads with MiXCR anew, one entry per CDR3 protein. The sample has 300,000 to 400,000 distinct CDR3 sequences, about 12% seen once. These data also featured in a second study, about yellow fever vaccine responses in identical twins.

The V gene is TRBV27, the J gene TRBJ1-2; D perhaps matches TRBD1 (5 bases). Specimen: CD8+ T cells sorted from blood. This TCR was sampled from a woman younger than 35 in good health. The CDR3 nucleotides read TGTGCCTTCTGGGACCGGGCCGGATCGGGATATTGGGGCTACACCTTC. Its translation is CAFWDRAGSGYWGYTF.